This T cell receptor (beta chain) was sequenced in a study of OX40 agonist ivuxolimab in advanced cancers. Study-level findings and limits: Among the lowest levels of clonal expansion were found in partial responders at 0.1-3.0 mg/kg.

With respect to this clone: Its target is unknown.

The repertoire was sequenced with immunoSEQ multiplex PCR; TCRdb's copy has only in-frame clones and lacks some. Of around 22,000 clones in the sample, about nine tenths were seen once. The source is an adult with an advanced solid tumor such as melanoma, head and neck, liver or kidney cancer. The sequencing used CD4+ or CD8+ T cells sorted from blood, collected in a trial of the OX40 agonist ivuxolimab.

CDR3 region: CASSLSSYNEQFF. DNA for the CDR3: TGTGCCAGCAGCTTATCCTCCTACAATGAGCAGTTCTTC. V usage is TRBV9 and J usage is TRBJ2-1; D unclear. V shed 4 bases and J shed 0 bases, with 5 bases lying between them. CDR1 is SGDLS, CDR2 YYNGEE, per germline. The CDR3 covers 13 residues.